Included here is one TCR beta chain sequence, with context. The source of the sample is a study of control samples from healthy donors and cancer patients. The data were produced by immunoSEQ multiplex PCR, yet TCRdb's version contains in-frame clones alone and is incomplete. The data show 90,000 to 100,000 clones, around 80% seen once. Sequenced sample: blood. The source of this sequence is a woman aged 25-40 years in good health.

CDR3 nucleotides: TGCGCCAGCAGCCAAGAAACTAGCGGGGGGGTAGGCCAGCAGTTCTTC. This sequence encodes CASSQETSGGVGQQFF. This rearrangement joins TRBV4-1 to TRBJ2-1, with 13 bases that match TRBD2. The V and J ends lost 0 bases and 11 bases, in that order; junction bases with no gene match: 7. The CDR3 loop spans 16 amino acids. In germline, CDR1 is MGHRA, CDR2 YSYEKL.